This T cell receptor (beta chain) was sequenced for a study of cytomegalovirus exposure and HLA in healthy donors. For this clone: Its target is unknown.

Notes on the study in general: The study labeled fewer than 200 TCR beta chains cytomegalovirus-associated. Earlier analysis found most TCR beta V segments productive about 90% or about 30% of the time. Most CMV-associated TCR beta chains were later found to appear HLA-restricted.

Germline loops: CDR1 SGDLS, CDR2 YYNGEE. The CDR3 contains 18 residues. With 0 bases clipped from V and 4 bases from J, the junction kept 9 bases outside the gene matches. Vbeta (60) and Jbeta (13) primers were used in the PCR. Libraries were prepared by immunoSEQ multiplex PCR; TCRdb keeps only in-frame clonotypes and omits some of them. The sample lists around 130,000 clones, around four fifths seen once, with approximately 1% in the top ten. Nominally healthy donors were sampled, though unrecorded immune exposures were likely. The source material was PBMCs. The chain links TRBV9 to TRBJ1-6; 8 nucleotides align to TRBD1. The receptor was isolated from a human donor in good health. The CDR3 coding sequence is TGTGCCAGCAGCGTAGGGACAGGGCAAGGACCATATAATTCACCCCTCCACTTT. Translating gives CASSVGTGQGPYNSPLHF.